A single TCR beta chain is shown here with its context. This entry is derived from a study of T cell changes during pregnancy in multiple sclerosis. The CDR3 covers 13 residues. Trimming left V 4 bases short and J 3 bases short, with 10 bases between. Germline V CDR1 and CDR2: SGHAT, FQNNGV. Method: immunoSEQ multiplex PCR; TCRdb's copy keeps in-frame clones and lacks some. This table has about 92,000 clones, around 93% appearing once. The sequenced sample was peripheral blood, obtained in the third trimester of pregnancy. V and J are TRBV11-2 and TRBJ2-7, with D tentatively TRBD2 (6 bases). The TCR originated in a female donor with multiple sclerosis, enrolled in a pregnancy study. CDR3 nucleotide sequence: TGTGCCAGCAGCTACGGGACTTTCTACGAGCAGTACTTC. Protein: CASSYGTFYEQYF.